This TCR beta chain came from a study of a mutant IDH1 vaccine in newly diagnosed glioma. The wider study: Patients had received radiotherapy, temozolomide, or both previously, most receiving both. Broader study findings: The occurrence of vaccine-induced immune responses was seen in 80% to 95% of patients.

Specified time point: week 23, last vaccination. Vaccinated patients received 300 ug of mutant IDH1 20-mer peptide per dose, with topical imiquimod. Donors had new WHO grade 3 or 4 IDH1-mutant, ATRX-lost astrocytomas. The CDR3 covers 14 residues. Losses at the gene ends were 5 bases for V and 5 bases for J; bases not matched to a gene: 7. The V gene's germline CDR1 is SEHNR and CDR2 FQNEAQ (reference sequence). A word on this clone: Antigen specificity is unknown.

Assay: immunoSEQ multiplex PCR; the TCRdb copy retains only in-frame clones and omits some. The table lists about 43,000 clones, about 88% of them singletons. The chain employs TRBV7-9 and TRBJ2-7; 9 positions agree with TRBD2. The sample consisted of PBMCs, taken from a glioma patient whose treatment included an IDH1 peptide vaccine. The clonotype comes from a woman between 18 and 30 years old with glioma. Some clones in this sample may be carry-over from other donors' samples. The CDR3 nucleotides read TGTGCCAGCAGCCTGACTAGCGGTATCGACGAGCAGTACTTC. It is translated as CASSLTSGIDEQYF.